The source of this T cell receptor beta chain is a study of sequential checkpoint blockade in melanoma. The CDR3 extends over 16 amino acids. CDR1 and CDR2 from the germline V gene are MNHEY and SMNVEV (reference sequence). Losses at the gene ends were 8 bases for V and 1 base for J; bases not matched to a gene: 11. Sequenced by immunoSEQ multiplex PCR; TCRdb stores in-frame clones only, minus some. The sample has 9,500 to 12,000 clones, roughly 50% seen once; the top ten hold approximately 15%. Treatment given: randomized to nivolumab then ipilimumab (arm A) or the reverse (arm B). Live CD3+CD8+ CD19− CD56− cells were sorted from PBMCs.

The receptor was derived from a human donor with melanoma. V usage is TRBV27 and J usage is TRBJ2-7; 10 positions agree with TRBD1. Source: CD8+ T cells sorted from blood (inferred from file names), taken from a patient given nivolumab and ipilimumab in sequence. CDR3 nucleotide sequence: TGTGCCAGCGGGTCGGGGACAGGGGCGGGGTCCTACGAGCAGTACTTC. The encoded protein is CASGSGTGAGSYEQYF.